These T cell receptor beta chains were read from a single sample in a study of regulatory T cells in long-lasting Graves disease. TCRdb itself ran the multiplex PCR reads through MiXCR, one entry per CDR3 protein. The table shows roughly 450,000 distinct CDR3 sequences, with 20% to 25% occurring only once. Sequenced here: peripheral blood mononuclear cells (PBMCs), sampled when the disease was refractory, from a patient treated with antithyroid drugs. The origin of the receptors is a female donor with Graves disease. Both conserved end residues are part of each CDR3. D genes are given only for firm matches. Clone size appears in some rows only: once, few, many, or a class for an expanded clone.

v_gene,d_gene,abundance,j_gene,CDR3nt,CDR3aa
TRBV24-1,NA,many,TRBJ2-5,TGTGCCACCAGTGAATCTACAGGAGAGACCCAGTACTTC,CATSESTGETQYF
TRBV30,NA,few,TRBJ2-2,TGTGCCTGGAGTCGTGAGCAGCGGAACACCGGGGAGCTGTTTTTT,CAWSREQRNTGELFF
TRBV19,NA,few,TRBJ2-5,TGTGCCAGCAGTTGGGCGGAGACCCAGTACTTC,CASSWAETQYF
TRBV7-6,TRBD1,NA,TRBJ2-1,TGTGCCACCGCACGGGACAGGGGGCTCAGAGGGCAAAATGAGCAGTTCTTC,CATARDRGLRGQNEQFF
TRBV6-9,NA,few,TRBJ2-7,TGTGCCAGCAGTTACGGCCAGCAATCCTACGAGCAGTACTTC,CASSYGQQSYEQYF
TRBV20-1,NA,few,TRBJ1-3,TGCAGTGCTAGAGCCCAAGCCGCTGGAAACACCATATATTTT,CSARAQAAGNTIYF
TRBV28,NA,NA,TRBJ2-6,TGTGCCAGCAGTTTATCGGAACATAACTCTAAATCCGGGGCCAACGTCCTGACTTTC,CASSLSEHNSKSGANVLTF
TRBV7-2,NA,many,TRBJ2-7,TGTGCCAGCAGCGGAGGGGACAGCCCATACGAGCAGTACTTC,CASSGGDSPYEQYF
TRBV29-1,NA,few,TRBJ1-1,TGCAGCGCGGGCCGGACCTTGAACACTGAAGCTTTCTTT,CSAGRTLNTEAFF
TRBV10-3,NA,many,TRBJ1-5,TGTGCCATCAGTGAGACCGACGAAGGGCAGCCCCAGCATTTT,CAISETDEGQPQHF
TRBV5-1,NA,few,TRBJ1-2,TGCGCCAGCAGCCTCCTGGACACTGGCTACACCTTC,CASSLLDTGYTF
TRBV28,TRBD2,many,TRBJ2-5,TGTGCCACCGAATCAGGAGGACTAGCCGGCGAGACCCAGTACTTC,CATESGGLAGETQYF
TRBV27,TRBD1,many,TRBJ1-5,TGTGCCAGCCGTCCCGGACAGGCCTACAATCAGCCCCAGCATTTT,CASRPGQAYNQPQHF
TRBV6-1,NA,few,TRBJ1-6,TGTGCCAGCAGTGAAGCGTGGGGGGGGCTGGACTCACCCCTCCACTTT,CASSEAWGGLDSPLHF
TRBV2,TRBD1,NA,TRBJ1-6,TGTGCCAGCAGGAGACAAACAGGGGAAAATTCACCCCTCCACTTT,CASRRQTGENSPLHF
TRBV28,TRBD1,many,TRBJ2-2,TGTGCCAGCAGTTTCTTCGACAGGGTAGTGACCGGGGAGCTGTTTTTT,CASSFFDRVVTGELFF